This T cell receptor beta chain derives from a study of blood T cells in healthy people across ages. Study observations and caveats: Reliance upon unsorted PBMCs precluded definitive naive versus antigen-experienced comparison.

Combining a sample-barcoded 5' primer with a J-beta primer mix, a second PCR ran for 7 to 11 cycles. Every sample returned 3 million or more CDR3-containing paired-end reads. MiXCR was run by TCRdb on the 5' RACE reads, yielding one entry per CDR3 protein. The sample consists of 800,000 or so distinct CDR3 sequences, around half of them appearing once. This clonotype was detected a few times. Antigen specificity is unknown. The CDR3 covers 12 residues. Trimming shortened V by 6 bases and J by 5 bases, and 10 bases separated the two germline ends. The germline V gene has CDR1 MDHEN and CDR2 SYDVKM. Peripheral blood samples of roughly 9.9 milliliters were drawn from each donor. Total RNA amounts of at least 5 micrograms were extracted per sample.

The sequenced sample was blood. The chain uses TRBV28 and TRBJ1-2, with unresolved D. This clonotype was obtained from a man aged 80 or over in good health. Here the CDR3 DNA reads TGTGCCAGCAGACTCACGGGATATGGCTACACCTTC. It specifies CASRLTGYGYTF.